This T cell receptor beta chain derives from a study of graft-versus-host responses after intestinal transplantation. Study-wide background: Recipients had multivisceral, liver-intestinal, or isolated intestinal transplants.

The method was immunoSEQ multiplex PCR; TCRdb's version includes in-frame clones alone and lacks a portion of them. Altogether roughly 50,000 clones are present, around 90% being singletons, with the ten largest covering 2% to 3%. The germline gives CDR1 MGHRA, CDR2 YSYEKL. This CDR3 has 14 residues. V lost 5 bases to trimming and J lost 6 bases; unmatched junction nucleotides: 8. Turning to this clone: What it binds is unknown.

The sequencing used unstimulated CD4+ T cells sorted from spleen or lymph node cells, collected before transplant. This receptor was taken from a human donor who was the organ donor for an intestinal transplant. This chain connects TRBV4-1 to TRBJ2-3; 7 positions agree with TRBD2. The CDR3 loop is CASSYLAVPDTQYF. As DNA, the CDR3 is TGCGCCAGCAGCTACCTAGCGGTTCCGGATACGCAGTATTTT.